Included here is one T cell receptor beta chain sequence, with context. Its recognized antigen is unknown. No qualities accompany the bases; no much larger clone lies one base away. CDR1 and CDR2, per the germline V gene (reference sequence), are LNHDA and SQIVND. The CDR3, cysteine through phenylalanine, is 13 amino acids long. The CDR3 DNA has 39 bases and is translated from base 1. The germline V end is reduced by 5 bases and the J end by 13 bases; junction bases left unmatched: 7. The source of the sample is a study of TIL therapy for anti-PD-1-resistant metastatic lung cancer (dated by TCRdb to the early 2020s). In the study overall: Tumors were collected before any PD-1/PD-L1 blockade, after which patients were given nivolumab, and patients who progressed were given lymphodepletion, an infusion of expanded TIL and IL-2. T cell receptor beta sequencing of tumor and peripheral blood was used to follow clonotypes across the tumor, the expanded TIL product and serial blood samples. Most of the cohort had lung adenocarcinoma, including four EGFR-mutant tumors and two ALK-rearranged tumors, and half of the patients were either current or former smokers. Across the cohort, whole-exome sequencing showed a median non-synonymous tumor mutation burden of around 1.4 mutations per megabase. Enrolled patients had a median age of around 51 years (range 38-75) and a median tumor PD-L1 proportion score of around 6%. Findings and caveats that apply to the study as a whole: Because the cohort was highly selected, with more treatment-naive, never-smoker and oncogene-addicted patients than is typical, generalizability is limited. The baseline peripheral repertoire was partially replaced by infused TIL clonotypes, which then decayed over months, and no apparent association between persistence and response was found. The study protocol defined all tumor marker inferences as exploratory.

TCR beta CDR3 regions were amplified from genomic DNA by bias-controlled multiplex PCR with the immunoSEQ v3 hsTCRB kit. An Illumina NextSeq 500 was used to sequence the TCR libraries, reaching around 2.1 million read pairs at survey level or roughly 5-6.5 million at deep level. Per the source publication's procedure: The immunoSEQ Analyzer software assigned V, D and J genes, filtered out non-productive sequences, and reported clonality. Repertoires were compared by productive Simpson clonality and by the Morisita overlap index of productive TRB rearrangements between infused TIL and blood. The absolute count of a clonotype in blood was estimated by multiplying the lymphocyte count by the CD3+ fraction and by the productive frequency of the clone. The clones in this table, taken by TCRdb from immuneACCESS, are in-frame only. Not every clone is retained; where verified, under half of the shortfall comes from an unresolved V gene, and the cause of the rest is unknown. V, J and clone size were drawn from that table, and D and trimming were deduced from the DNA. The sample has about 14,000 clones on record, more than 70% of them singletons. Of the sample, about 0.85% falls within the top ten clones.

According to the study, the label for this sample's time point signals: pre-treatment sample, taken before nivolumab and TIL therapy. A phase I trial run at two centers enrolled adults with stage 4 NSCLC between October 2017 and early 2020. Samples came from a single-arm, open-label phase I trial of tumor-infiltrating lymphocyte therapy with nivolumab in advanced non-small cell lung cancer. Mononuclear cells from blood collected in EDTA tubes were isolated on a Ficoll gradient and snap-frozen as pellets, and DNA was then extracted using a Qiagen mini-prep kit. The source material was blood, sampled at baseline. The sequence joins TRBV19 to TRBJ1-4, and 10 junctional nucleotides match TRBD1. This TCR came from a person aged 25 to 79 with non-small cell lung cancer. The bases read TGTGCCAGTAGTCAAGGACAGGGGGACGCACTGTTTTTT. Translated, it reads CASSQGQGDALFF.